Detailed here is one T cell receptor (beta chain). Antigen unknown. This specimen comes from a study of cytomegalovirus exposure and HLA in healthy donors. Study information: It was reported in a later analysis that the 90 to 150 validation repertoires used the same platform as the 650 to 800 first-cohort repertoires.

The V gene end was trimmed by 1 base and the J gene end by 4 bases; junction bases not matched to a gene: 3. Per germline, CDR1 MGHRA and CDR2 YSYEKL. This CDR3 contains 15 residues. Overall study results and limits: Associated with cytomegalovirus, according to the listing, were around 160 TCR beta chains. Reported performance of the classifier showed diagnosis of cytomegalovirus status with high specificity and sensitivity.

Generated by immunoSEQ multiplex PCR, the TCRdb table keeps only in-frame clones and is missing some. The data show roughly 150,000 clones, 85% to 90% seen once. Sequenced input: PBMCs. The source is a man aged 18 to 29 in good health and CMV-seronegative. The V and J genes are TRBV4-1 and TRBJ1-2; 10 bases are shared with TRBD1. The CDR3 coding sequence is TGCGCCAGCAGCCAAGGACAGGGGGCCGGCTATGGCTACACCTTC. Protein product: CASSQGQGAGYGYTF.